The present T cell receptor beta chain was sequenced within a study of early T cells in non-severe SARS-CoV-2 infection. This clonotype turned up a few times. Each CDR3 protein is one row after TCRdb ran MiXCR on the 5' RACE reads. This table holds approximately 84,000 distinct CDR3 sequences, less than 15% found once. Germline V lookup: CDR1 SGHRS, CDR2 YFSETQ. V was cut by 3 bases and J by 0 bases, with 10 bases left in between. This CDR3 comprises 16 residues. The V call is TRBV5-1, the J call TRBJ2-6, with TRBD1 as a possible D gene (5 bases). This TCR came from an adult who was a healthcare worker with PCR-confirmed SARS-CoV-2 infection or an uninfected control (not recorded which). Sequencing used whole blood. CDR3 bases: TGCGCCAGCAGCTCCCGACAGAACTCTGGGGCCAACGTCCTGACTTTC. Its translation is CASSSRQNSGANVLTF. Together with reference TRBV5-1 and TRBJ2-6, the CDR3 gives the full variable domain: KAGVTQTPRYLIKTRGQQVTLSCSPISGHRSVSWYQQTPGQGLQFLFEYFSETQRNKGNFPGRFSGRQFSNSRSEMNVSTLELGDSALYLCASSSRQNSGANVLTFGAGSRLTVL.